Reported below is one T cell receptor (beta chain). These data belong to a study of blood T cell repertoires in COVID-19. Overall study context: COVID-19 samples from acute and convalescent phases originated in the United States, Italy and Spain. T cells, B-cell-depleted T cells, or PBMCs provided the cDNA or gDNA that served as material.

Germline CDR1 is MGHRA and CDR2 is YSYEKL. The CDR3 sequence is 18 residues long. V was pared by 3 bases and J by 6 bases, with 12 bases of the junction left unmatched. Original handling: The assay estimated nucleated cells by amplifying reference gene primers. Data came from immunoSEQ multiplex PCR; TCRdb stores just in-frame clones and leaves some out. The V and J calls and clone size were taken over from that table, and D and trimming were inferred from the DNA. The data show approximately 670,000 clones, around 89% seen once. This receptor was obtained from a woman under 30 with acute or convalescent COVID-19. The chain is built from TRBV4-1 and TRBJ2-3; TRBD2 aligns across 13 bases. The specimen sequenced was peripheral blood. The CDR3 loop reads CASSHGLTSGGARDTQYF. DNA for the CDR3: TGCGCCAGCAGCCATGGTCTCACTAGCGGGGGGGCCAGGGATACGCAGTATTTT.